The 31 T cell receptor beta chains below all came from one sample that was sequenced in a study of shared clonotypes between healthy human individuals. Naive CD8 populations comprised CD45RO-negative cells positively selected for CCR7, excluding terminally differentiated effector memory CD45RA+ cells. The method was immunoSEQ multiplex PCR; TCRdb's version includes in-frame clones alone and lacks a portion of them. The sample records around 2,000,000 clones, 85% to 95% being singletons. The sequenced sample was naive CD8+ T cells from PBMCs. All receptors derive from a man aged 18 to 29 in good health. Some clones in this sample may be carry-over from other donors' samples.

This clone is a singleton in its sample. V usage is TRBV29-1 and J usage is TRBJ2-7; D remains unclear. Germline V gene sequence: CDR1 SQVTM, CDR2 ANQGSEA. The germline V and J ends were trimmed by 6 bases and 5 bases, with 23 bases remaining between them. CDR3 length: 15 residues. CDR3 residues: CSVQGGAALPNEQYF. CDR3 in DNA: TGCAGCGTCCAAGGCGGCGCGGCTCTTCCTAACGAGCAGTACTTC.

The chain combines TRBV29-1 with TRBJ2-3; 14 bases agree with TRBD2. V lost 2 bases to trimming and J lost 3 bases; unmatched junction nucleotides: 7. This CDR3 has 17 amino acids. Germline CDR1 reads SQVTM; CDR2 reads ANQGSEA. The CDR3 loop is CSVEFGTSGRSTDTQYF. Here the CDR3 DNA reads TGCAGCGTTGAATTTGGGACTAGCGGGAGAAGTACAGATACGCAGTATTTT.

The chain links TRBV27 to TRBJ2-1; possibly TRBD1 for D (6 bases). The germline V gene has CDR1 MNHEY and CDR2 SMNVEV (reference sequence). This CDR3 has 15 amino acids. The V gene lost 9 bases and the J gene lost 0 bases, with 15 bases spanning the gap. As DNA, the CDR3 is TGTGCCAGTGGTTCCGGGACACTCTCCTACAATGAGCAGTTCTTC. Encoded protein: CASGSGTLSYNEQFF.

CDR3 bases: TGTGCCAGTAGTATAGAGGGGGAGCGGGAGCTGGTCGAGCAGTACTTC. Its protein is CASSIEGERELVEQYF. J is TRBJ2-7 and V is TRBV19; 8 bases align to TRBD2. The CDR3 sequence is 16 residues long. The trim removed 0 bases at V and 6 bases at J, leaving 10 bases unmatched. Germline CDR1 reads LNHDA; CDR2 reads SQIVND (reference sequence). The full variable domain, its missing parts supplied by reference TRBV19 and TRBJ2-7, is DGGITQSPKYLFRKEGQNVTLSCEQNLNHDAMYWYRQDPGQGLRLIYYSQIVNDFQKGDIAEGYSVSREKKESFPLTVTSAQKNPTAFYLCASSIEGERELVEQYFGPGTRLTVT.

V is TRBV7-6 and J is TRBJ2-7; no definite D call. V lost 5 bases and J 4 bases, leaving 15 bases between the germline ends. The CDR3 is made up of 14 amino acids. Germline CDR1 SGHVS, CDR2 FNYEAQ. The CDR3 coding sequence is TGTGCCAGCAGCCGAGCCCGCGATTTTTACGAGCAGTACTTC. Translating gives CASSRARDFYEQYF.

J is TRBJ2-1 and V is TRBV28, with D perhaps TRBD1 or TRBD2 (6 bases each). This CDR3 is built from 18 residues. V gave up 3 bases and J gave up 0 bases, with 18 bases separating them. Germline lookup yields CDR1 MDHEN and CDR2 SYDVKM. DNA for the CDR3: TGTGCCAGCAGTTTGCTCCCCTCGGGGGCAGGCTCCTACAATGAGCAGTTCTTC. Protein sequence: CASSLLPSGAGSYNEQFF. Based on the CDR3 plus reference TRBV28 and TRBJ2-1, the full variable domain is DVKVTQSSRYLVKRTGEKVFLECVQDMDHENMFWYRQDPGLGLRLIYFSYDVKMKEKGDIPEGYSVSREKKERFSLILESASTNQTSMYLCASSLLPSGAGSYNEQFFGPGTRLTVL.

This clone showed up just a few times. The same CDR3 is also encoded by other DNA sequences in this sample. V and J are TRBV9 and TRBJ2-5; 8 bases match TRBD1. This CDR3 is built from 14 residues. Germline V gene sequence: CDR1 SGDLS, CDR2 YYNGEE. Germline trimming cut 3 bases from V and 2 bases from J; bases unmatched to any gene: 3. The CDR3 loop reads CASSAWDRQETQYF. The CDR3 nucleotides read TGTGCCAGCAGCGCTTGGGACAGGCAAGAGACCCAGTACTTC.

The chain couples TRBV7-9 to TRBJ2-1; 11 bases map to TRBD2. The J segment lost 6 bases and the V segment lost 7 bases, leaving 5 bases of the junction unmatched. CDR3 length: 14 residues. Germline assignment: CDR1 SEHNR and CDR2 FQNEAQ (reference sequence). The CDR3 region is CASTGLAVFNEQFF. CDR3 sequence (DNA): TGTGCCAGCACGGGACTAGCGGTCTTCAATGAGCAGTTCTTC.

This chain links TRBV29-1 with TRBJ2-7, with a tentative D call TRBD1 (6 bases). The germline V and J ends were trimmed by 0 bases and 0 bases, with 9 bases remaining between them. The CDR3 spans 14 residues. Per germline, CDR1 SQVTM and CDR2 ANQGSEA. The CDR3 protein is CSVEDRTDSYEQYF. DNA of the CDR3: TGCAGCGTTGAAGACAGGACAGACTCCTACGAGCAGTACTTC.

This rearrangement joins TRBV9 to TRBJ2-1; 10 nucleotides line up with TRBD2. V lost 0 bases, J lost 2 bases, and 2 bases stayed unmatched. The CDR3 extends over 16 amino acids. In germline, CDR1 is SGDLS, CDR2 YYNGEE. The CDR3, as DNA: TGTGCCAGCAGCGTAGAAACTAGCGGGGCCTACAATGAGCAGTTCTTC. Translating gives CASSVETSGAYNEQFF. Variable domain in full (rest from reference TRBV9 and TRBJ2-1): DSGVTQTPKHLITATGQRVTLRCSPRSGDLSVYWYQQSLDQGLQFLIQYYNGEERAKGNILERFSAQQFPDLHSELNLSSLELGDSALYFCASSVETSGAYNEQFFGPGTRLTVL.

The chain couples TRBV4-3 to TRBJ2-1; 14 bases are shared with TRBD2. The CDR3 has 16 residues. The germline gives CDR1 LGHNA, CDR2 YSLEER. The ends lost 3 bases at V and 9 bases at J; junction bases unmatched: 7. The CDR3 here is CASSQLAGTSGSEQFF. In DNA form, the CDR3 reads TGCGCCAGCAGCCAGCTCGCCGGGACTAGCGGGAGTGAGCAGTTCTTC.

The rearrangement joins TRBV28 to TRBJ2-3, with D tentatively TRBD1 (5 bases). The CDR3 sequence is 14 residues long. Trimming took 7 bases from V and 2 from J, leaving 13 bases between them. Per the germline V gene, CDR1 is MDHEN and CDR2 is SYDVKM. The CDR3 loop reads CASNIGAPTDTQYF. In DNA form, the CDR3 reads TGTGCCAGCAATATTGGGGCCCCCACAGATACGCAGTATTTT.

The chain is built from TRBV9 and TRBJ2-5; 7 nucleotides agree with TRBD2. This CDR3 contains 13 residues. V lost 4 bases and J lost 5; bases outside the gene matches: 5. Germline lookup yields CDR1 SGDLS and CDR2 YYNGEE. The CDR3 coding sequence is TGTGCCAGCAGCTCTGCGGGAGTGGAGACCCAGTACTTC. This translates into CASSSAGVETQYF.

This rearrangement joins TRBV5-1 to TRBJ2-7, with a tentative D call TRBD1 (6 bases). Germline lookup yields CDR1 SGHRS and CDR2 YFSETQ. The V end was cut by 4 bases, the J end by 3 bases, with 17 bases between. This CDR3 has 15 amino acids. The CDR3 is CASSTTGQFHYEQYF. The CDR3 nucleotides read TGCGCCAGCAGCACGACAGGACAGTTCCACTACGAGCAGTACTTC. The complete variable domain, with remaining parts taken from reference TRBV5-1 and TRBJ2-7, reads KAGVTQTPRYLIKTRGQQVTLSCSPISGHRSVSWYQQTPGQGLQFLFEYFSETQRNKGNFPGRFSGRQFSNSRSEMNVSTLELGDSALYLCASSTTGQFHYEQYFGPGTRLTVT.

V gene TRBV28 combines with J gene TRBJ2-7, with a weak D call TRBD1 (6 bases). The CDR3 has 14 residues. With 3 bases removed from V and 2 bases from J, the gap between germline ends came to 11 bases. In germline, CDR1 is MDHEN, CDR2 SYDVKM. The CDR3 nucleotides are TGTGCCAGCAGTTTCGGGACATGGGCCTACGAGCAGTACTTC. Translation: CASSFGTWAYEQYF.

As DNA, the CDR3 is TGTGCCAGCAGCCTGGCCGGGACGGCCCTAAATGAGCAGTTCTTC. Its translation: CASSLAGTALNEQFF. The genes are TRBV7-9 and TRBJ2-1; tentatively, D is TRBD1 or TRBD2 (5 bases each). CDR3 length equals 15 residues. V lost 5 bases and J lost 7, with 18 bases in between. Germline V gene sequence: CDR1 SEHNR, CDR2 FQNEAQ (reference sequence). Using reference TRBV7-9 and TRBJ2-1 for the parts outside the CDR3, the full variable domain is DTGVSQNPRHKITKRGQNVTFRCDPISEHNRLYWYRQTLGQGPEFLTYFQNEAQLEKSRLLSDRFSAERPKGSFSTLEIQRTEQGDSAMYLCASSLAGTALNEQFFGPGTRLTVL.

The V call is TRBV10-3, the J call TRBJ1-4; D gene uncertain. Germline CDR1 and CDR2: ENHRY and SYGVKD. Trimming cost V 2 bases and J 3 bases, with 10 bases left between them. The CDR3 is 15 amino acids. CDR3 sequence (DNA): TGTGCCATCAGTGAGAAGGGTATACCTAATGAAAAACTGTTTTTT. This codes for CAISEKGIPNEKLFF.

The chain uses TRBV29-1 and TRBJ2-1; the D is unclear. The CDR3 is made up of 15 amino acids. V was cut by 0 bases and J by 0 bases, with 9 bases left in between. The V gene's germline CDR1 is SQVTM and CDR2 ANQGSEA. The CDR3 nucleotides are TGCAGCGTTGAAGATGTGACCAACTCCTACAATGAGCAGTTCTTC. It encodes CSVEDVTNSYNEQFF.

With regard to this clone: Other DNA sequences in this specimen translate into the identical CDR3. The chain links TRBV5-1 to TRBJ2-7; TRBD2 agrees at 7 bases. The CDR3 loop spans 15 amino acids. V trimming: 0 bases; J trimming: 3 bases; junction bases outside the gene matches: 6. Germline CDR1 and CDR2: SGHRS and YFSETQ. For the CDR3, the DNA is TGCGCCAGCAGCTTGGGTGCGGGAGAGTACTACGAGCAGTACTTC. The encoded protein is CASSLGAGEYYEQYF. The variable domain in full, with the rest retrieved from reference TRBV5-1 and TRBJ2-7, is KAGVTQTPRYLIKTRGQQVTLSCSPISGHRSVSWYQQTPGQGLQFLFEYFSETQRNKGNFPGRFSGRQFSNSRSEMNVSTLELGDSALYLCASSLGAGEYYEQYFGPGTRLTVT.

The chain is built from TRBV6-6 and TRBJ1-1; D is perhaps TRBD1 (5 bases). The CDR3 extends over 15 amino acids. Trimming pared 8 bases from V and 1 base from J, leaving 17 bases between. CDR1 and CDR2 from the germline V gene are MNHNY and SVGAGI (reference sequence). Here the CDR3 reads CASLSFYGGNTEAFF. CDR3 sequence (DNA): TGTGCCAGCCTTTCTTTTTACGGGGGGAACACTGAAGCTTTCTTT.

The gene calls are TRBV4-3 and TRBJ2-1; 8 bases map to TRBD2. CDR3 length: 16 amino acids. Germline V CDR1 and CDR2: LGHNA, YSLEER. J gave up 7 bases and V 0 bases, and 8 bases lay outside the gene matches. The CDR3 nucleotides are TGCGCCAGCAGCCAAGAGGACCGGGAGGGCGGGAATGAGCAGTTCTTC. Encoded protein: CASSQEDREGGNEQFF.

Notes on this clone: This CDR3 is also generated by other DNA sequences in the sample. The chain joins TRBV7-7 to TRBJ2-7; D gene ambiguous. The germline V gene encodes CDR1 SSHAT and CDR2 FNYEAQ (reference sequence). Trimming shortened V by 1 base and J by 1 base, and 5 bases separated the two germline ends. CDR3 size: 13 residues. The CDR3 loop reads CASSLDPSYEQYF. CDR3 sequence (DNA): TGTGCCAGCAGCTTAGACCCATCCTACGAGCAGTACTTC.

The rearrangement uses TRBV6-5 and TRBJ1-1, with 8 bases fitting TRBD1. Trimming removed 6 bases from V and 1 base from J; junction bases left unmatched: 7. Per the germline V gene, CDR1 is MNHEY and CDR2 is SVGAGI. The CDR3 runs to 15 residues. CDR3 protein: CASSDYRGTNTEAFF. CDR3 coding DNA: TGTGCCAGCAGCGACTACAGGGGGACGAACACTGAAGCTTTCTTT.

The sample holds a few counts of this clone. This chain links TRBV7-9 with TRBJ2-1; 8 positions match TRBD1. V lost 6 bases to trimming and J lost 10 bases; unmatched junction nucleotides: 8. Germline loops: CDR1 SEHNR, CDR2 FQNEAQ (reference sequence). This CDR3 comprises 13 residues. The CDR3 reads CASSSAGGGEQFF. CDR3 bases: TGTGCCAGCAGTTCGGCAGGGGGCGGGGAGCAGTTCTTC.

The V call is TRBV28, the J call TRBJ2-7, with 7 positions matching TRBD1. Trimming removed 5 bases from V and 7 bases from J; junction bases left unmatched: 11. CDR3 size: 14 residues. Germline V gene sequence: CDR1 MDHEN, CDR2 SYDVKM. The CDR3 region is CASSVYRGTPEQYF. CDR3 sequence (DNA): TGTGCCAGCAGTGTTTACAGGGGAACCCCGGAGCAGTACTTC.

This chain uses TRBV10-2 with TRBJ2-1; 11 nucleotides align to TRBD2. This CDR3 spans 15 amino acids. Germline CDR1 WSHSY, CDR2 SAAADI. V shed 8 bases and J 8 bases; nucleotides not matched to a gene: 11. In nucleotides, the CDR3 is TGCGCCAGCGGAACCCCTAGCGGGAGGTCGTATGAGCAGTTCTTC. Translating it yields CASGTPSGRSYEQFF.

The chain uses TRBV6-5 and TRBJ1-1, with a tentative D call TRBD1 (5 bases). Germline V lookup: CDR1 MNHEY, CDR2 SVGAGI. The CDR3 contains 15 residues. The V and J ends lost 1 base and 0 bases respectively, with 9 bases between them. The CDR3 sequence: CASSYFGGMNTEAFF. CDR3 DNA sequence: TGTGCCAGCAGTTACTTCGGGGGAATGAACACTGAAGCTTTCTTT.

This clone was picked up one time. The rearrangement links TRBV15 to TRBJ1-5, with TRBD1 matching 8 bases. The junction had 6 bases not matched to a gene; V was cut back by 11 bases and J by 0 bases. CDR1 is LNHNV and CDR2 is YYDKDF in the germline V gene (reference sequence). The CDR3 is 14 amino acids. CDR3 coding DNA: TGTGCCTCTAAGGACAGGGATAGCAATCAGCCCCAGCATTTT. Its translation is CASKDRDSNQPQHF.

This clone was picked up one time. The chain links TRBV28 to TRBJ1-5; TRBD1 agrees at 9 bases. J lost 2 bases, V lost 3 bases, and 2 bases had no gene match. CDR1 and CDR2 from the germline V gene are MDHEN and SYDVKM. The CDR3 is 15 amino acids. CDR3 loop: CASSFRDRGNQPQHF. Written as DNA, the CDR3 is TGTGCCAGCAGTTTCCGGGACAGGGGCAATCAGCCCCAGCATTTT.

This rearrangement joins TRBV5-8 to TRBJ1-2; D is perhaps TRBD1 (6 bases). This CDR3 spans 15 amino acids. V shed 4 bases and J shed 4 bases, with 17 bases lying between them. CDR1 is SGHTS, CDR2 YDEGEE, per germline. The CDR3 nucleotides read TGTGCCAGCAGCACCCGTCCAGGGGCCAGCTATGGCTACACCTTC. This encodes CASSTRPGASYGYTF.

V usage is TRBV5-1 and J usage is TRBJ1-2; TRBD1 is a possible D gene (6 bases). The germline V and J ends were trimmed by 1 base and 4 bases, with 17 bases remaining between them. The length of the CDR3 is 16 residues. The germline V gene encodes CDR1 SGHRS and CDR2 YFSETQ. The CDR3 nucleotides read TGCGCCAGCAGCTTGTTTACCAAAGACAGGATCTATGGCTACACCTTC. Translating gives CASSLFTKDRIYGYTF. The whole variable domain, remainder taken from reference TRBV5-1 and TRBJ1-2, is KAGVTQTPRYLIKTRGQQVTLSCSPISGHRSVSWYQQTPGQGLQFLFEYFSETQRNKGNFPGRFSGRQFSNSRSEMNVSTLELGDSALYLCASSLFTKDRIYGYTFGSGTRLTVV.